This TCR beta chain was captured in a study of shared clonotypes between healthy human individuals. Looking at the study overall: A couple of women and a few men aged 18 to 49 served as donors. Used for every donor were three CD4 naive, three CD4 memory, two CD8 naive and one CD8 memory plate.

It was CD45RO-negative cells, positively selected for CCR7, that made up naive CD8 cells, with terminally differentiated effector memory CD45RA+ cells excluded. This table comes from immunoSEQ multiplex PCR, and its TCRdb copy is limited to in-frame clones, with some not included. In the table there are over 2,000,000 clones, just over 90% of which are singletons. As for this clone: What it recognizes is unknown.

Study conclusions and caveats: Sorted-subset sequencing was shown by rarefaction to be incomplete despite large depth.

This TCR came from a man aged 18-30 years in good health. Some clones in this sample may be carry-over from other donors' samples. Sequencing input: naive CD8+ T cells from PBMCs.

CDR3 bases: TGTGCCAGCAGTTTATCCCTCCATAGTACAGGGGTAATTGGGCCTGAAGCTTTCTTT. Protein sequence: CASSLSLHSTGVIGPEAFF. The chain couples TRBV28 to TRBJ1-1; 7 bases map to TRBD1. The CDR3 is made up of 19 amino acids. The ends lost 1 base at V and 6 bases at J; junction bases unmatched: 20. Per the germline V gene, CDR1 is MDHEN and CDR2 is SYDVKM.